The entry that follows covers one T cell receptor (beta chain) sequence. Its antigen is as yet unknown. Generated by immunoSEQ multiplex PCR, the TCRdb table keeps only in-frame clones and is missing some. The data show roughly 5,000 clones, approximately 70% seen once. These data come from a study of T cells in pancreatic ductal adenocarcinoma. Findings of the study overall: Enrichment of CD45RO+ effector over naive T cells in tumors may bias clonality. Blood had more productive templates and about 8-fold more unique clonotypes than tumor. Blood clonality (roughly 0.067) did not differ significantly from tumor (around 0.1).

Unmatched junction bases numbered 9, after V lost 4 bases and J lost 5 bases. In germline, CDR1 is SGHRS, CDR2 YFSETQ. CDR3 length equals 15 residues. No neoadjuvant therapy was given to the selected pancreatic ductal adenocarcinoma patients before their surgery. V usage is TRBV5-1 and J usage is TRBJ2-1; 7 bases are shared with TRBD1. The source of this sequence is a human donor with pancreatic ductal adenocarcinoma. Source material: pancreatic tumor tissue. CDR3 amino acids: CASSRTGAHNNEQFF. In DNA form, the CDR3 reads TGCGCCAGCAGCCGAACAGGGGCTCATAACAATGAGCAGTTCTTC.